The next 27 T cell receptor beta chains were all read from a single sample in a study of blood T cell repertoires in COVID-19. The repertoire was sequenced with immunoSEQ multiplex PCR; TCRdb's copy has only in-frame clones and lacks some. In the table there are 210,000 or so clones, roughly 88% of which are singletons. Sequencing was carried out using PBMCs or T cells enriched from blood (not recorded which). The source is a woman aged 25 to 39 who had been exposed to COVID-19.

This clone showed up just a few times. The V gene is TRBV6-1, the J gene TRBJ2-7; a weak D match, TRBD1 (6 bases). The V gene's germline CDR1 is MNHNS and CDR2 SASEGT. The CDR3 is made up of 15 amino acids. The V and J ends lost 1 base and 3 bases respectively, with 13 bases between them. CDR3 region: CASSEVGTMGYEQYF. The CDR3 nucleotides read TGTGCCAGCAGTGAAGTTGGGACAATGGGCTACGAGCAGTACTTC.

This chain connects TRBV4-1 to TRBJ1-2; 8 bases align to TRBD1. V was clipped by 2 bases and J by 1 base; unmatched bases: 6. This CDR3 spans 16 amino acids. From germline, CDR1 is MGHRA and CDR2 YSYEKL. CDR3 loop: CASSQPGQANNYGYTF. The CDR3 nucleotides read TGCGCCAGCAGCCAACCGGGACAGGCGAATAACTATGGCTACACCTTC.

The genes are TRBV4-1 and TRBJ1-5; no clear D gene. V lost 4 bases, J lost 1 base, and 11 bases lay in between. CDR1 is MGHRA and CDR2 is YSYEKL in the germline V gene. This CDR3 comprises 15 residues. CDR3 sequence (DNA): TGCGCCAGCAGCCTAAACAGAGGGAGCAATCAGCCCCAGCATTTT. Its translation: CASSLNRGSNQPQHF.

The CDR3 protein is CASNDMNTEAFF. CDR3 sequence (DNA): TGTGCCAGCAACGACATGAACACTGAAGCTTTCTTT. The genes are TRBV13 and TRBJ1-1; D is undetermined. CDR3 length: 12 residues. The ends were cut back, 7 bases at V and 0 bases at J, with 6 bases in the middle. In germline, CDR1 is PRHDT, CDR2 FYEKMQ (reference sequence).

In its sample, this clone was seen once. The CDR3 nucleotides read TGTGCCAGCTCACCTACAGGGACCTACGAGCAGTACTTC. Amino acids: CASSPTGTYEQYF. V usage is TRBV18 and J usage is TRBJ2-7; maybe TRBD1 (6 bases). Trimming took off 3 bases at V and 2 bases at J, with 8 bases between the two ends. The CDR3 runs 13 residues. Looked up from germline, CDR1 is KGHSH and CDR2 is LQKENI.

The chain recombines TRBV6-1 with TRBJ1-1; no definite D call. CDR1 and CDR2 from the germline V gene are MNHNS and SASEGT. Trimming took 4 bases from V and 1 from J, leaving 16 bases between them. The CDR3 has 16 residues. CDR3 bases: TGTGCCAGCAGTGTTCTGTCCGGGAGGGCGAACACTGAAGCTTTCTTT. Protein: CASSVLSGRANTEAFF.

The V gene is TRBV2, the J gene TRBJ1-5, with D maybe TRBD1 (5 bases). The CDR3 is 14 residues long. Trimming pared 6 bases from V and 2 bases from J, leaving 11 bases between. CDR1 SNHLY and CDR2 FYNNEI come from the germline V gene. The CDR3 here is CASSQGVGNQPQHF. DNA for the CDR3: TGTGCCAGCAGCCAAGGGGTTGGCAATCAGCCCCAGCATTTT.

A few counts support this clone. The genes are TRBV3-1 (or the pseudogene TRBV3-2) and TRBJ2-2, with D maybe TRBD1 (5 bases). Per germline, CDR1 LGHDT and CDR2 YNNKEL (reference sequence). V shed 6 bases and J shed 1 base, with 12 bases lying between them. This CDR3 has 15 amino acids. The CDR3 DNA reads as TGTGCCAGCAGTCCAGGGAAGTGGAACACCGGGGAGCTGTTTTTT. It is translated as CASSPGKWNTGELFF.

CDR3 DNA sequence: TGCGCCAGCAGCCAAGGGGTGCGGGAGGGTGGCAATGAGCAGTTCTTC. Its protein is CASSQGVREGGNEQFF. V gene TRBV4-1 combines with J gene TRBJ2-1; 9 bases agree with TRBD2. This CDR3 contains 16 residues. With V trimmed by 1 base and J by 6 bases, 7 bases remained unmatched. The germline gives CDR1 MGHRA, CDR2 YSYEKL.

The CDR3 DNA reads TGCGCCAGCAGCTGGTGGGGTCGGGGGAACAATCAGCCCCAGCATTTT. This encodes CASSWWGRGNNQPQHF. J is TRBJ1-5 and V is TRBV5-1; a weak D match, TRBD1 (5 bases). Trimming took off 3 bases at V and 3 bases at J, with 16 bases between the two ends. CDR1 and CDR2 (germline): SGHRS, YFSETQ. The CDR3 has 16 residues. Drawing the rest from reference TRBV5-1 and TRBJ1-5, the complete variable domain is KAGVTQTPRYLIKTRGQQVTLSCSPISGHRSVSWYQQTPGQGLQFLFEYFSETQRNKGNFPGRFSGRQFSNSRSEMNVSTLELGDSALYLCASSWWGRGNNQPQHFGDGTRLSIL.

CDR3: CASSPDRLNTEAFF. The CDR3 coding sequence is TGCGCCAGCAGCCCCGACAGGTTGAACACTGAAGCTTTCTTT. The genes are TRBV5-1 and TRBJ1-1, with D possibly being TRBD1 (6 bases). Germline assignment: CDR1 SGHRS and CDR2 YFSETQ. The CDR3 spans 14 residues. V dropped 4 bases and J dropped 0 bases, with 10 bases sitting between them. The variable domain in full, with the rest retrieved from reference TRBV5-1 and TRBJ1-1, is KAGVTQTPRYLIKTRGQQVTLSCSPISGHRSVSWYQQTPGQGLQFLFEYFSETQRNKGNFPGRFSGRQFSNSRSEMNVSTLELGDSALYLCASSPDRLNTEAFFGQGTRLTVV.

The chain employs TRBV5-5 and TRBJ2-2, with TRBD2 as a possible D gene (6 bases). The V gene's germline CDR1 is SGHKS and CDR2 YYEKEE (reference sequence). Trimming pared 4 bases from V and 3 bases from J, leaving 10 bases between. The CDR3 runs to 14 residues. CDR3 bases: TGTGCCAGCAGCGAGCCTAGCGACACCGGGGAGCTGTTTTTT. Its protein product is CASSEPSDTGELFF. The complete variable domain, with remaining parts taken from reference TRBV5-5 and TRBJ2-2, reads DAGVTQSPTHLIKTRGQQVTLRCSPISGHKSVSWYQQVLGQGPQFIFQYYEKEERGRGNFPDRFSARQFPNYSSELNVNALLLGDSALYLCASSEPSDTGELFFGEGSRLTVL.

The chain recombines TRBV5-1 with TRBJ2-3; no firm D call. Germline V gene sequence: CDR1 SGHRS, CDR2 YFSETQ. CDR3 length equals 17 residues. Trimming took 4 bases from V and 3 from J, leaving 21 bases between them. The CDR3 nucleotides are TGCGCCAGCAGCCCTCCCCCGGAGAGTGTCTATACAGATACGCAGTATTTT. As protein: CASSPPPESVYTDTQYF. Drawing the rest from reference TRBV5-1 and TRBJ2-3, the complete variable domain is KAGVTQTPRYLIKTRGQQVTLSCSPISGHRSVSWYQQTPGQGLQFLFEYFSETQRNKGNFPGRFSGRQFSNSRSEMNVSTLELGDSALYLCASSPPPESVYTDTQYFGPGTRLTVL.

The chain couples TRBV19 to TRBJ1-1; TRBD1 agrees at 10 bases. In germline, CDR1 is LNHDA, CDR2 SQIVND (reference sequence). Trimming at V came to 7 bases and at J to 4 bases, leaving 6 bases not matched to a gene. The CDR3 loop spans 14 amino acids. This chain's CDR3 is CASTGTGEGTEAFF. CDR3 DNA sequence: TGTGCCAGTACGGGGACAGGGGAGGGCACTGAAGCTTTCTTT.

The chain joins TRBV27 to TRBJ2-1; a weak D match, TRBD2 (5 bases). The germline gives CDR1 MNHEY, CDR2 SMNVEV (reference sequence). V was trimmed by 0 bases and J by 0 bases, leaving 6 bases between them. The CDR3 contains 15 residues. DNA of the CDR3: TGTGCCAGCAGTTTATCAGGGAGCTCCTACAATGAGCAGTTCTTC. Translation gives CASSLSGSSYNEQFF.

The J gene is TRBJ2-1, the V gene TRBV10-3, with D uncertain. Germline CDR1 is ENHRY and CDR2 is SYGVKD. V gave up 3 bases and J gave up 13 bases, with 16 bases separating them. This CDR3 has 13 residues. CDR3 nucleotides: TGTGCCATCAGTGAACACAGTTCACAGTTCCAGTTCTTC. This translates into CAISEHSSQFQFF.

The rearrangement joins TRBV25-1 to TRBJ1-2, with D unresolved. CDR3 length: 14 residues. Trimming took off 1 base at V and 2 bases at J, with 8 bases between the two ends. Germline V gene sequence: CDR1 MGHDK, CDR2 SYGVNS. CDR3 amino acids: CASSEFRRNYGYTF. The CDR3 nucleotides are TGTGCCAGCAGTGAATTTAGGAGGAACTATGGCTACACCTTC.

The chain joins TRBV7-9 to TRBJ2-3; tentative D call: TRBD1 (6 bases). CDR1 and CDR2 from the germline V gene are SEHNR and FQNEAQ (reference sequence). The V end lost 7 bases, the J end lost 5 bases, and 13 bases lay between the germline ends. This CDR3 contains 13 residues. Written as DNA, the CDR3 is TGTGCCAGCAATAGGGGGTCGGTAGATACGCAGTATTTT. Amino acid sequence: CASNRGSVDTQYF.

The chain couples TRBV19 to TRBJ1-1; D may be TRBD1 (6 bases). Trimming pared 3 bases from V and 2 bases from J, leaving 13 bases between. Germline loops: CDR1 LNHDA, CDR2 SQIVND (reference sequence). The CDR3 extends over 15 amino acids. The CDR3 loop reads CASSMGTGKNTEAFF. The DNA of the CDR3 is TGTGCCAGTAGTATGGGCACAGGGAAAAACACTGAAGCTTTCTTT.

The chain uses TRBV30 and TRBJ2-7; the match to TRBD2 covers 8 bases. V was clipped by 4 bases and J by 12 bases; unmatched bases: 11. Per the germline V gene, CDR1 is GTSNPN and CDR2 is SVGIG (reference sequence). This CDR3 spans 12 amino acids. CDR3 residues: CAWKVGAGGLYF. DNA of the CDR3: TGTGCCTGGAAGGTCGGCGCGGGAGGACTGTACTTC.

J is TRBJ2-7 and V is TRBV12-5; 10 nucleotides agree with TRBD1. The V gene's germline CDR1 is LGHNT and CDR2 FRNRAP. The length of the CDR3 is 19 residues. Trimming cost V 2 bases and J 4 bases; bases outside gene matches: 17. CDR3 residues: CASGLSPGQGLPLPYEQYF. The DNA for the CDR3 is TGTGCTAGTGGTTTGTCACCGGGACAGGGGTTACCGCTCCCTTACGAGCAGTACTTC.

The rearrangement uses TRBV2 and TRBJ2-3; 9 bases match TRBD1. The CDR3 runs to 16 residues. Trimming took 3 bases from V and 2 from J; bases not matched to a gene: 6. Germline CDR1 reads SNHLY; CDR2 reads FYNNEI. DNA for the CDR3: TGTGCCAGCAGTGATTGGACAGGGGTTAACACAGATACGCAGTATTTT. Encoded protein: CASSDWTGVNTDTQYF.

This clone was seen just once. This sequence joins TRBV4-2 and TRBJ1-6, with D unresolved. The germline gives CDR1 LGHNA, CDR2 YNFKEQ. Trimming stripped 1 base from V and 13 bases from J, with 14 bases between. The CDR3 totals 14 residues. As DNA, the CDR3 is TGTGCCAGCAGCCAAGGAAACGGGTTTTTTCCCCTCCACTTT. This codes for CASSQGNGFFPLHF.

The rearrangement links TRBV30 to TRBJ1-2; D remains ambiguous. The germline CDR1 and CDR2 sequences are GTSNPN and SVGIG (reference sequence). The CDR3 is 13 residues long. Trimming shortened V by 3 bases and J by 0 bases, and 8 bases separated the two germline ends. The chain's CDR3 is CAWRWASNYGYTF. DNA of the CDR3: TGTGCCTGGAGATGGGCTTCTAACTATGGCTACACCTTC.

The CDR3 protein is CASSTTLNYGYTF. The DNA for the CDR3 is TGTGCCAGCAGCACGACACTGAACTATGGCTACACCTTC. The chain has TRBV7-9 and TRBJ1-2; no clear D. Germline assignment: CDR1 SEHNR and CDR2 FQNEAQ (reference sequence). CDR3 size: 13 residues. Trimming shortened V by 5 bases and J by 2 bases, and 9 bases separated the two germline ends.

The chain recombines TRBV28 with TRBJ1-1; D gene unclear. Per germline, CDR1 MDHEN and CDR2 SYDVKM. The CDR3 loop spans 15 amino acids. The germline V and J ends were trimmed by 6 bases and 5 bases, with 19 bases remaining between them. The CDR3 protein is CASSLHGGMGTEAFF. The CDR3 bases are TGTGCCAGCAGCCTCCACGGAGGTATGGGGACTGAAGCTTTCTTT.

The chain couples TRBV6-5 to TRBJ2-2, with 7 bases lining up with TRBD1. The CDR3 runs to 14 residues. The V and J ends lost 6 bases and 1 base, in that order; junction bases with no gene match: 2. Germline V gene lookup returns CDR1 MNHEY and CDR2 SVGAGI. The CDR3 DNA is TGTGCCAGCAGGGGGACAGAGAACACCGGGGAGCTGTTTTTT. Encoded protein: CASRGTENTGELFF.